This record covers a single T cell receptor (beta chain). These data come from a study of blood T cell repertoires in COVID-19. This CDR3 is built from 16 residues. Germline CDR1 and CDR2: SGHNT and YYREEE (reference sequence). Trimming cost V 1 base and J 2 bases; bases outside gene matches: 4. The protocol was immunoSEQ multiplex PCR, while the TCRdb copy is restricted to in-frame clones and leaves out a portion. The table records 200,000 to 300,000 clones, roughly 80% of them present only once. This sequence was found in a woman aged 80 or over with acute or convalescent COVID-19. The sequenced sample was peripheral blood. The V gene is TRBV5-4, the J gene TRBJ2-3, with 10 bases lining up with TRBD2. Written as DNA, the CDR3 is TGTGCCAGCAGCTTGATACTAGCGGGGAACACAGATACGCAGTATTTT. It codes for CASSLILAGNTDTQYF.